This record looks at one T cell receptor (beta chain) sequence and its context. The antigen is not known. The repertoire was sequenced with immunoSEQ multiplex PCR; TCRdb's copy has only in-frame clones and lacks some. Here the sample spans 4,500 to 6,000 clones, about two thirds being singletons. The sample belongs to a study of CD8 T cell repertoires and HIV-1 epitope variants. Study context: Separate wells received one of Twenty-five Gag or Nef variant peptides. Epitopes were three Gag families plus Nef HW9 and YT9. Study results and limitations: Fewer than ten TCR beta clonotypes were antigen-specific, 6 or 7 apparently recognizing autologous or escape variants.

The CDR3 consists of 13 residues. V lost 8 bases, J lost 4 bases, and 11 bases lay in between. The germline V gene encodes CDR1 MDHEN and CDR2 SYDVKM. The origin of this receptor is a male donor with HIV. The sequenced sample was cultured CD8+ T cells derived from PBMCs. The V call is TRBV28, the J call TRBJ1-4; D is possibly TRBD1 (6 bases). CDR3 in DNA: TGTGCCAGCCACAGGGACTTTAATGAAAAACTGTTTTTT. Encoded protein: CASHRDFNEKLFF.